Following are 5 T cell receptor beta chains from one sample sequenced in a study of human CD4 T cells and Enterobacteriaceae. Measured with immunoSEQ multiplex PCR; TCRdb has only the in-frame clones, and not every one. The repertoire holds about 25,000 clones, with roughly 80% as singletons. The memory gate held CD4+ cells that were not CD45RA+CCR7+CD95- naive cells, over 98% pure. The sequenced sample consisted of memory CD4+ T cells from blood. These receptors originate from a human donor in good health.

CDR3 bases: TGTGCCAGCAGCTTAAACGGGGAGCTGTTTTTT. This codes for CASSLNGELFF. The chain links TRBV13 to TRBJ2-2; D gene uncertain. Trimming left V 2 bases short and J 7 bases short, with 2 bases between. The length of the CDR3 is 11 residues. Germline lookup yields CDR1 PRHDT and CDR2 FYEKMQ (reference sequence).

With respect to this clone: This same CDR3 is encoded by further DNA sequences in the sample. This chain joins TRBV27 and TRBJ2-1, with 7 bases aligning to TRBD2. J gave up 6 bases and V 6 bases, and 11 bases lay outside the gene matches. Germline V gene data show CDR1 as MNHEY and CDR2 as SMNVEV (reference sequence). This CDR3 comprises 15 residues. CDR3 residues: CASRNLAGASNEQFF. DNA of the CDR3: TGTGCCAGCAGAAATCTCGCGGGAGCTTCCAATGAGCAGTTCTTC.

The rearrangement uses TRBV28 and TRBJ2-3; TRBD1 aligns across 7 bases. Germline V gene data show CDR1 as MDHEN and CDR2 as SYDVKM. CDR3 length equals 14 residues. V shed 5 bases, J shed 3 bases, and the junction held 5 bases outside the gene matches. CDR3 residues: CASSINRGTDTQYF. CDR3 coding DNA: TGTGCCAGCAGTATTAACAGGGGAACAGATACGCAGTATTTT.

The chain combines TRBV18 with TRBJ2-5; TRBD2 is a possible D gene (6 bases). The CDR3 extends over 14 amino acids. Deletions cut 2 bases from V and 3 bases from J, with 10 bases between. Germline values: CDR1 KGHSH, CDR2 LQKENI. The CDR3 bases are TGTGCCAGCTCACCAGGAGGGCGAAAAGAGACCCAGTACTTC. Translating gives CASSPGGRKETQYF. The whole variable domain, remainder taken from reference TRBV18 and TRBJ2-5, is NAGVMQNPRHLVRRRGQEARLRCSPMKGHSHVYWYRQLPEEGLKFMVYLQKENIIDESGMPKERFSAEFPKEGPSILRIQQVVRGDSAAYFCASSPGGRKETQYFGPGTRLLVL.

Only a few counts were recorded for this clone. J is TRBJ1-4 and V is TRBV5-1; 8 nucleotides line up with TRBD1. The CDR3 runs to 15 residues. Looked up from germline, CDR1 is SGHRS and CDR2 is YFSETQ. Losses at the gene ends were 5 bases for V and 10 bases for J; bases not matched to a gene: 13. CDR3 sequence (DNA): TGCGCCAGCAGTACCGCGGGACAGGCCCGAGGAAAACTGTTTTTT. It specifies CASSTAGQARGKLFF.